What follows are 28 T cell receptor beta chains derived from one specimen sequenced in a study of shared clonotypes between healthy human individuals (dated by TCRdb to 2018 to 2021). Library preparation was by the immunoSEQ multiplex PCR assay. TCRdb holds this immuneACCESS table with in-frame rearrangements only. Some clones are missing; in checked studies, unresolved V genes explain under half, and the rest has no known cause. The table for this sample lists 2 million to 2.5 million clones; 93% of them were counted only once. About 0.34% of the sample is held by the ten biggest clonotypes. Sequenced: naive CD4+ T cells from PBMCs. Sample cell subset or site, as interpreted from the label and publication: CD45RA+ positively selected. The receptors stem from a young man in good health. Some clones in this sample may be carry-over from other donors' samples.

V is TRBV29-1 and J is TRBJ2-1; TRBD1 matches 8 bases. V dropped 4 bases and J dropped 8; count of bases not matched to a gene: 10. The length of the CDR3 is 14 residues. In germline, CDR1 is SQVTM, CDR2 ANQGSEA. CDR3 DNA sequence: TGCAGCGTTGGAAGGGCAGGGGGCAGGGATGAGCAGTTCTTC. Protein product: CSVGRAGGRDEQFF.

The chain is built from TRBV11-2 and TRBJ2-1; 7 bases are a match to TRBD2. CDR3 size: 16 residues. Per germline, CDR1 SGHAT and CDR2 FQNNGV. Trimming cost V 5 bases and J 3 bases; bases outside gene matches: 10. CDR3 sequence (DNA): TGTGCCAGCAGCCGTTCCGGGACTACCTACTACAATGAGCAGTTCTTC. Translated: CASSRSGTTYYNEQFF.

This chain uses TRBV6-5 with TRBJ1-2, with 8 bases lining up with TRBD1. After removal of 5 bases from V and 8 bases from J, the junction contained 7 bases not matched to a gene. Germline CDR1 reads MNHEY; CDR2 reads SVGAGI. The CDR3 runs 13 residues. This CDR3 reads CASSPTGDRGYTF. CDR3 in DNA: TGTGCCAGCAGTCCGACAGGGGACAGAGGCTACACCTTC.

The chain uses TRBV18 and TRBJ2-1; D possibly corresponds to TRBD1 (5 bases). V was trimmed by 3 bases and J by 7 bases, leaving 16 bases between them. CDR1 is KGHSH and CDR2 is LQKENI in the germline V gene. The CDR3 sequence is 15 residues long. CDR3 amino acids: CASSPQGVVGNEQFF. CDR3 bases: TGTGCCAGCTCACCTCAAGGGGTCGTTGGGAATGAGCAGTTCTTC.

The chain recombines TRBV4-1 with TRBJ2-1, with 10 nucleotides matching TRBD2. CDR1 is MGHRA and CDR2 is YSYEKL in the germline V gene. Trimming took 0 bases from V and 1 from J; bases not matched to a gene: 6. This CDR3 is 18 amino acids long. CDR3 sequence: CASSQDLGSGRSYNEQFF. CDR3 in DNA: TGCGCCAGCAGCCAAGATCTCGGTAGCGGGAGGTCCTACAATGAGCAGTTCTTC.

The chain carries TRBV5-1 and TRBJ2-7; perhaps D is TRBD1 or TRBD2 (5 bases each). This CDR3 region has 15 residues. V was clipped by 4 bases and J by 3 bases, with 17 bases between them. In germline, CDR1 is SGHRS, CDR2 YFSETQ. The CDR3 DNA reads as TGCGCCAGCAGCGGGGGAGACAGCCAATTCTACGAGCAGTACTTC. It encodes CASSGGDSQFYEQYF.

This chain joins TRBV29-1 and TRBJ1-1; D not resolved. The germline V gene has CDR1 SQVTM and CDR2 ANQGSEA. Trimming removed 3 bases from V and 4 bases from J, with 9 bases in between. CDR3 length: 12 amino acids. This CDR3 reads CSVDDGITEAFF. The CDR3 DNA sequence: TGCAGCGTTGATGACGGAATCACTGAAGCTTTCTTT.

V usage is TRBV21-1 and J usage is TRBJ1-5; the table's D call, TRBD1, was not checked against the DNA. TRBV21-1 is tagged as a pseudogene. This CDR3 is 18 amino acids long. The DNA for the CDR3 is TGTGCCAGCACCTCACCGGGACAGGGTTTGGGGGTCAATCAGCCCCAGCATTTT. It encodes CASTSPGQGLGVNQPQHF.

Regarding this clone: Other DNA variants within this sample encode the same CDR3. V usage is TRBV2 and J usage is TRBJ1-1, with 11 positions matching TRBD1. Germline trimming cut 9 bases from V and 4 bases from J; bases unmatched to any gene: 4. CDR1 SNHLY and CDR2 FYNNEI come from the germline V gene. The CDR3 contains 13 residues. The CDR3 here is CASGQGAGTEAFF. As DNA, the CDR3 is TGTGCCAGTGGACAGGGGGCAGGCACTGAAGCTTTCTTT.

Worth noting for this clone: Different DNA sequences within this sample yield the same CDR3. The rearrangement uses TRBV7-2 and TRBJ2-7; no firm D call. Germline CDR1 reads SGHTA; CDR2 reads FQGNSA. V dropped 5 bases and J dropped 6 bases, with 8 bases sitting between them. The CDR3 is 11 amino acids. The CDR3 region is CASSPAFEQYF. CDR3 DNA sequence: TGTGCCAGCAGCCCAGCTTTCGAGCAGTACTTC. The complete variable domain, with remaining parts taken from reference TRBV7-2 and TRBJ2-7, reads GAGVSQSPSNKVTEKGKDVELRCDPISGHTALYWYRQSLGQGLEFLIYFQGNSAPDKSGLPSDRFSAERTGGSVSTLTIQRTQQEDSAVYLCASSPAFEQYFGPGTRLTVT.

The V and J genes are TRBV28 and TRBJ1-5; D not resolved. Trimming cost V 8 bases and J 6 bases, with 17 bases left between them. Germline loops: CDR1 MDHEN, CDR2 SYDVKM. CDR3 size: 14 residues. This chain's CDR3 is CASQGYLSSQPQHF. The CDR3 nucleotides read TGTGCCAGCCAAGGTTATTTGTCAAGTCAGCCCCAGCATTTT.

This sequence joins TRBV7-6 and TRBJ2-5; unclear D gene. From germline, CDR1 is SGHVS and CDR2 FNYEAQ. This CDR3 is 14 amino acids long. V gave up 5 bases and J gave up 4 bases, with 14 bases separating them. CDR3 protein: CASSPLGSRETQYF. The CDR3, as DNA: TGTGCCAGCAGCCCCTTGGGATCACGAGAGACCCAGTACTTC.

Remarks on this clone: Other DNA sequences in this sample translate to the same CDR3. The V and J genes are TRBV6-6 and TRBJ2-5, with 8 nucleotides matching TRBD2. CDR3 length: 14 residues. In germline, CDR1 is MNHNY, CDR2 SVGAGI (reference sequence). Trimming took 5 bases from V and 2 from J; bases not matched to a gene: 4. The CDR3 DNA follows: TGTGCCAGCAGTCCTCGGGGGGGTCAAGAGACCCAGTACTTC. This codes for CASSPRGGQETQYF.

The chain recombines TRBV10-1 with TRBJ2-7; 7 bases agree with TRBD2. V trimming: 0 bases; J trimming: 1 base; junction bases outside the gene matches: 3. Germline CDR1 WNHNN, CDR2 SYGVQD (reference sequence). CDR3 length equals 15 residues. The CDR3: CASSESRGSSYEQYF. The CDR3, as DNA: TGCGCCAGCAGTGAGTCACGCGGGAGTTCCTACGAGCAGTACTTC.

On this clone: This sample also contains other DNA sequences that code for the same CDR3. The V and J genes are TRBV18 and TRBJ2-7; TRBD1 matches 10 bases. V lost 4 bases to trimming and J lost 2 bases; unmatched junction nucleotides: 2. Germline CDR1 is KGHSH and CDR2 is LQKENI. The CDR3 is 14 amino acids. The DNA for the CDR3 is TGTGCCAGCTCACTCGGGACAGGGGCCTACGAGCAGTACTTC. Residues: CASSLGTGAYEQYF.

This chain connects TRBV5-4 to TRBJ2-7, with 14 bases lining up with TRBD2. The CDR3 runs to 19 residues. The V gene's germline CDR1 is SGHNT and CDR2 YYREEE (reference sequence). Losses at the gene ends were 4 bases for V and 0 bases for J; bases not matched to a gene: 12. The CDR3 region has the DNA TGTGCCAGCAGCAGACGTCCGGGACTAGCGGGAGCCACCTCCTACGAGCAGTACTTC. Translated, it gives CASSRRPGLAGATSYEQYF.

The chain combines TRBV5-4 with TRBJ2-5, with D perhaps TRBD2 (6 bases). Germline CDR1 and CDR2: SGHNT and YYREEE (reference sequence). Deletions cut 4 bases from V and 4 bases from J, with 17 bases between. CDR3 size: 15 residues. CDR3 protein: CASSGGFGPAETQYF. CDR3 bases: TGTGCCAGCAGCGGGGGGTTCGGCCCCGCAGAGACCCAGTACTTC.

The rearrangement uses TRBV7-2 and TRBJ2-7; D remains unclear. CDR1 is SGHTA, CDR2 FQGNSA, per germline. V was trimmed by 5 bases and J by 3 bases, leaving 17 bases between them. The CDR3 is 15 residues long. CDR3 DNA sequence: TGTGCCAGCAGCCCCATATCGGTCCAATTCTACGAGCAGTACTTC. It encodes CASSPISVQFYEQYF.

The rearrangement links TRBV28 to TRBJ2-5; possible D gene TRBD2, 6 bases. Germline CDR1 reads MDHEN; CDR2 reads SYDVKM. The CDR3 is 15 amino acids. Trimming took off 1 base at V and 5 bases at J, with 14 bases between the two ends. The CDR3 nucleotides are TGTGCCAGCAGTTTATTGGGCGGGATGGCGGAGACCCAGTACTTC. Its translation: CASSLLGGMAETQYF.

A word on this clone: One junction end disagrees with the germline gene, perhaps due to a read error. The chain carries TRBV7-3 and TRBJ1-3; D not certain. Germline V gene sequence: CDR1 SGHTA, CDR2 FQGTGA. The CDR3 length is 13 residues. CDR3 amino acids: CASGLSSGNTIYF. CDR3 in DNA: TGTGCCAGCGGCTTGAGCTCTGGAAACACCATATATTTT.

This clone is a singleton in its sample. CDR3 nucleotide sequence: TGCGCCAGCAGCGAGGGGCGGGCGGGGTACGAGCAGTACTTC. This translates into CASSEGRAGYEQYF. The rearrangement joins TRBV5-1 to TRBJ2-7; a weak D match, TRBD2 (6 bases). V lost 4 bases and J 4 bases, leaving 15 bases between the germline ends. CDR1 is SGHRS and CDR2 is YFSETQ in the germline V gene. There are 14 residues in the CDR3.

About this clone itself: The identical CDR3 is also encoded by other nucleotide sequences in the sample. The rearrangement uses TRBV6-5 and TRBJ2-1; 12 bases match TRBD2. Germline assignment: CDR1 MNHEY and CDR2 SVGAGI. V lost 7 bases, J lost 7 bases, and 5 bases stayed unmatched. This CDR3 contains 14 residues. The CDR3 loop reads CASTRLAGGNEQFF. CDR3 DNA: TGTGCCAGCACCCGGCTAGCGGGAGGGAATGAGCAGTTCTTC.

The chain recombines TRBV10-2 with TRBJ2-3; TRBD2 agrees at 10 bases. This CDR3 has 18 amino acids. Germline CDR1 and CDR2: WSHSY and SAAADI. Trimming at V came to 5 bases and at J to 4 bases, leaving 15 bases not matched to a gene. The CDR3 DNA follows: TGCGCCAGCAGTCCACCCGAAAAACTAGCGGGGTTACCAGATACGCAGTATTTT. This encodes CASSPPEKLAGLPDTQYF.

The CDR3 spells CASSVSAGPLYEQYF. CDR3 DNA: TGTGCCAGCAGCGTTTCGGCGGGACCGCTCTACGAGCAGTACTTC. The chain links TRBV9 to TRBJ2-7; D might be TRBD2 (6 bases). V was trimmed by 2 bases and J by 3 bases, leaving 15 bases between them. This CDR3 region has 15 residues. The germline CDR1 and CDR2 sequences are SGDLS and YYNGEE.

This chain links TRBV7-8 with TRBJ2-3; no clear D gene. V lost 6 bases and J lost 6, with 13 bases in between. Germline-derived CDR1 and CDR2 are SGHVS and FQNEAQ. The CDR3 has 13 residues. The CDR3 DNA follows: TGTGCCAGCAGAAGGAGTGGGTCGGATACGCAGTATTTT. It codes for CASRRSGSDTQYF.

The chain has TRBV5-4 and TRBJ2-1, with D perhaps TRBD2 (5 bases). Germline loops: CDR1 SGHNT, CDR2 YYREEE (reference sequence). The V end was cut by 4 bases, the J end by 4 bases, with 15 bases between. This CDR3 has 15 residues. The CDR3: CASSREGVNYNEQFF. CDR3 DNA: TGTGCCAGCAGCCGGGAAGGAGTTAATTACAATGAGCAGTTCTTC.

This chain connects TRBV9 to TRBJ2-1; 14 bases match TRBD2. Trimming removed 4 bases from V and 3 bases from J; junction bases left unmatched: 3. The CDR3 consists of 16 residues. Germline assignment: CDR1 SGDLS and CDR2 YYNGEE. The CDR3 spells CASSPGTSGSYNEQFF. The CDR3 nucleotides are TGTGCCAGCAGCCCCGGGACTAGCGGGAGCTACAATGAGCAGTTCTTC.

This clone was observed a few times. The chain uses TRBV20-1 and TRBJ1-1, with no clear D. CDR3 length equals 11 residues. The germline V gene has CDR1 DFQATT and CDR2 SNEGSKA (reference sequence). V gave up 0 bases and J gave up 7 bases, with 6 bases separating them. The CDR3 here is CSARDEFEAFF. Here the CDR3 DNA reads TGCAGTGCTAGAGACGAGTTTGAAGCTTTCTTT.